A single sample gave rise to the 5 T cell receptor beta chains below, sequenced in a study of PD-L1 blockade in urothelial cancer. This table comes from immunoSEQ multiplex PCR, and its TCRdb copy is limited to in-frame clones, with some not included. The data show 40,000 or so clones, approximately 83% seen once. Specimen: PBMCs, collected around atezolizumab (anti-PD-L1) treatment. The receptors were gathered from a man in his 60s with urothelial cancer.

The chain is built from TRBV11-2 and TRBJ2-7, with 12 bases identical to TRBD2. CDR1 and CDR2 (germline): SGHAT, FQNNGV. The ends lost 1 base at V and 7 bases at J; junction bases unmatched: 5. The CDR3 length is 15 residues. The CDR3 loop is CASSLVHGLAGEQYF. The CDR3 DNA reads as TGTGCCAGCAGCTTAGTCCATGGACTAGCGGGAGAGCAGTACTTC.

J is TRBJ2-5 and V is TRBV9; 10 bases line up with TRBD1. The CDR3 loop spans 14 amino acids. Germline V lookup: CDR1 SGDLS, CDR2 YYNGEE. With 4 bases clipped from V and 4 bases from J, the junction kept 4 bases outside the gene matches. CDR3 residues: CASSSGQGLETQYF. The CDR3, as DNA: TGTGCCAGCAGCTCGGGACAGGGGTTAGAGACCCAGTACTTC.

The rearrangement joins TRBV29-1 to TRBJ1-2; tentatively, D is TRBD1 (5 bases). Germline assignment: CDR1 SQVTM and CDR2 ANQGSEA. The CDR3 is 12 amino acids. V lost 7 bases, J lost 4 bases, and 13 bases lay in between. This CDR3 reads CSAETEAYGYTF. The CDR3 coding sequence is TGCAGCGCCGAGACAGAAGCCTATGGCTACACCTTC.

This clone was observed once. V is TRBV5-1 and J is TRBJ1-2, with 7 bases aligning to TRBD1. The CDR3 has 17 amino acids. V lost 0 bases and J lost 13; bases outside the gene matches: 21. Looked up from germline, CDR1 is SGHRS and CDR2 is YFSETQ. The CDR3 DNA reads TGCGCCAGCAGCTTGGACTGGATACAGGGGCCGCCGGGGCTCGCCACCTTC. It is translated as CASSLDWIQGPPGLATF.

The chain couples TRBV28 to TRBJ2-7; no firm D call. The germline CDR1 and CDR2 sequences are MDHEN and SYDVKM. V was trimmed by 10 bases and J by 5 bases, leaving 15 bases between them. The CDR3 has 12 amino acids. CDR3 protein: CATREVDHEQYF. The CDR3 bases are TGTGCCACCAGAGAGGTCGACCACGAGCAGTACTTC.